This entry features one T cell receptor (beta chain) sequence. Its antigen is not known. Germline V gene data show CDR1 as ENHRY and CDR2 as SYGVKD. Germline trimming cut 6 bases from V and 7 bases from J; bases unmatched to any gene: 8. The CDR3 consists of 14 residues. Produced via immunoSEQ multiplex PCR; TCRdb's table is partial and in-frame only. The repertoire includes more than 100,000 clones, approximately 90% of them detected once, and 14% sits in the top ten. The data originate from a study of T cell responses to AZD1222 COVID-19 vaccine. Whole-study results and caveats: The sample set comprised mostly white British donors with more females, and clonal diversity was possibly underestimated. Following two doses of AZD1222, Spike-specific TCR breadth and depth rose.

The chain uses TRBV10-3 and TRBJ2-5; 10 bases are shared with TRBD1. The input for sequencing was peripheral blood, taken on day 0 of AZD1222 vaccination. This sequence originates from an adult in good health. Here the CDR3 reads CAIRTGGIRGTQYF. CDR3 in DNA: TGTGCCATCAGGACAGGGGGCATTAGGGGGACCCAGTACTTC.